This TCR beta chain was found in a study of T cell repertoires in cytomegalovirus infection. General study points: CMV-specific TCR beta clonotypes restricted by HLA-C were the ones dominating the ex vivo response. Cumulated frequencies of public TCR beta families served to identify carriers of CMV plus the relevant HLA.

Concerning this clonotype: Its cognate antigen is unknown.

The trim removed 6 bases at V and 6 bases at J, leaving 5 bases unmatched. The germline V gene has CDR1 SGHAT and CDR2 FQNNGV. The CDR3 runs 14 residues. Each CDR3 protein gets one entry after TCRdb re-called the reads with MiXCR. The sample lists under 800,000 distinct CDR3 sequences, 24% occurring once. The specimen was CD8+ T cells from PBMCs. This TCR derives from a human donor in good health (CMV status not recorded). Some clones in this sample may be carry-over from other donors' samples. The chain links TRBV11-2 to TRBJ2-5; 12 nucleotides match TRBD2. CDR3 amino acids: CASSSSGGAKTQYF. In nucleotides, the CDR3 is TGTGCCAGCAGTTCTAGCGGGGGGGCGAAGACCCAGTACTTC.